Many counts were recorded for the clone carrying this T cell receptor beta chain. The target antigen is unknown. A junction boundary mismatches the germline segment, possibly from a read error. Germline V gene data show CDR1 as SEHNR and CDR2 as FQNEAQ (reference sequence). The CDR3 extends over 12 amino acids. The data belong to a study of blood T cells in healthy people across ages. Findings of the study overall: Both naive CD4+ cell counts and diversity were greater in long-lived donors than in aged donors.

Then a second PCR, running about 7 to 11 cycles, was carried out with a sample-barcoded 5' primer and a J-beta primer mix. TCRdb re-analysed the 5' RACE reads in MiXCR, keeping a single row per CDR3 protein. Of around 900,000 distinct CDR3 sequences listed, roughly 47% are singletons. The sample consisted of blood. This clonotype originated in a woman in her fifties or sixties in good health. The chain joins TRBV7-9 to TRBJ2-5; 9 bases map to TRBD2. The CDR3 DNA is TGCGCCAGCAGCGCGGGGGGGGAGACCCAGTACTTC. Protein sequence: CASSAGGETQYF.